The 4 T cell receptor beta chains listed next were all sequenced from one sample in a study of T cell repertoires in cytomegalovirus infection. No antigen has been assigned to these receptors. MiXCR, applied by TCRdb to the reads, yields one record per CDR3 protein. Of around 500,000 distinct CDR3 sequences detected, about 39% appear once; the ten largest clones hold 43%. The material sequenced was cultured PBMCs, taken from culture after CMV antigen stimulation. The receptors were sampled from a human donor in good health (CMV status not recorded). Some clones in this sample may be carry-over from other donors' samples.

This clonotype occurred a few times. The V gene is TRBV12-3 or TRBV12-4, the J gene TRBJ2-1; a possible D gene is TRBD2 (5 bases). V lost 4 bases to trimming and J lost 7 bases, with 20 bases between them. The CDR3 extends over 16 amino acids. The CDR3 DNA reads TGTGCCAGCAGTTCCCCCGATGGAGATGGAGGTAATGAGCAGTTCTTC. Its protein product is CASSSPDGDGGNEQFF.

This clonotype was counted only a few times. The rearrangement links TRBV27 to TRBJ2-1; 7 bases align to TRBD2. CDR1 MNHEY and CDR2 SMNVEV come from the germline V gene (reference sequence). This CDR3 is 16 amino acids long. V lost 0 bases to trimming and J lost 7 bases; unmatched junction nucleotides: 9. CDR3 sequence reads: CASSLSWEGLKNEQFF. The CDR3 DNA is TGTGCCAGCAGTTTATCGTGGGAGGGCCTGAAAAATGAGCAGTTCTTC.

As to this clonotype: Sequence at one end of the junction differs from germline and may be a read error. The J gene is TRBJ2-7, the V gene TRBV4-1; D unclear. CDR3 length equals 15 residues. Germline loops: CDR1 MGHRA, CDR2 YSYEKL. CDR3 DNA: TGTGCCAGCAGCCGGACCTGGGGAAGCTCCTACGAGCAGTACTTC. Its protein product is CASSRTWGSSYEQYF.

The CDR3 is CASYAQGGTGELFF. In DNA form, the CDR3 reads TGTGCTTCCTATGCACAGGGAGGCACCGGGGAGCTGTTTTTT. The chain uses TRBV6-6 and TRBJ2-2; TRBD1 or TRBD2 may be the D gene (6 bases each). This CDR3 region has 14 residues. The germline V gene encodes CDR1 MNHNY and CDR2 SVGAGI (reference sequence).